What follows are 3 T cell receptor beta chains derived from one specimen sequenced in a study of shared clonotypes between healthy human individuals. Sequenced by immunoSEQ multiplex PCR; TCRdb stores in-frame clones only, minus some. The sample comprises some 2.1 million clones, roughly 94% of which are singletons, and roughly 1% rests with the top ten. CD45RO-negative CD8 cells positively selected for CCR7 made up the naive population, which excluded terminally differentiated effector memory CD45RA+ cells. Sequencing was carried out using naive CD8+ T cells sorted from blood. The origin of the receptors is a man in his late teens or twenties in good health.

The chain combines TRBV4-1 with TRBJ2-1; the match to TRBD2 covers 8 bases. Germline V gene lookup returns CDR1 MGHRA and CDR2 YSYEKL. Unmatched junction bases numbered 8, after V lost 4 bases and J lost 3 bases. This CDR3 is 16 amino acids long. The CDR3 DNA is TGCGCCAGCAGCCCCCTGGGCGGGGGGCTCTACAATGAGCAGTTCTTC. It translates to CASSPLGGGLYNEQFF.

Concerning this clone: Other DNA sequences within the sample encode an identical CDR3. The chain uses TRBV27 and TRBJ2-2; D remains unclear. This CDR3 is 12 amino acids long. Germline V gene data show CDR1 as MNHEY and CDR2 as SMNVEV (reference sequence). V lost 2 bases and J lost 6, with 4 bases in between. DNA of the CDR3: TGTGCCAGCAGTTTAAGGGCCGGGGAGCTGTTTTTT. Translated: CASSLRAGELFF.

This chain joins TRBV10-1 and TRBJ2-2; 7 bases fit TRBD2. CDR3 length equals 16 residues. V gave up 3 bases and J gave up 2 bases; unmatched junction bases: 6. CDR1 WNHNN and CDR2 SYGVQD come from the germline V gene (reference sequence). The CDR3 DNA is TGCGCCAGCAGTGACCTAGCGGAGATCAACACCGGGGAGCTGTTTTTT. It specifies CASSDLAEINTGELFF.